This T cell receptor beta chain comes out of a study of T cell responses to AZD1222 COVID-19 vaccine. General study findings and limits: The study found vaccine-associated CD4 TCRs spanning spike, dominant at 160-218 and 743-854. The donor group comprised mostly white British people and more females; the analysis possibly underestimated clonal diversity. Repertoires were sampled only after the peak T cell response.

For this clone: Its antigen is not identified.

V was pared by 5 bases and J by 4 bases, with 8 bases between. This CDR3 has 12 amino acids. Germline loops: CDR1 SGHTA, CDR2 FQGNSA. Profiling relied on immunoSEQ multiplex PCR, and the TCRdb table lists in-frame clones only, not all of them. The table has roughly 150,000 clones, about 88% seen once; the top ten hold roughly 6.9%. This sequence was found in an adult who had recovered from COVID-19. This chain joins TRBV7-2 and TRBJ2-5; the D gene could be TRBD1 or TRBD2 (5 bases each). The material sequenced was peripheral blood, taken after recovery from COVID-19. The CDR3 DNA reads TGTGCCAGCAGCCCGGGACCAGAGACCCAGTACTTC. Encoded protein: CASSPGPETQYF.